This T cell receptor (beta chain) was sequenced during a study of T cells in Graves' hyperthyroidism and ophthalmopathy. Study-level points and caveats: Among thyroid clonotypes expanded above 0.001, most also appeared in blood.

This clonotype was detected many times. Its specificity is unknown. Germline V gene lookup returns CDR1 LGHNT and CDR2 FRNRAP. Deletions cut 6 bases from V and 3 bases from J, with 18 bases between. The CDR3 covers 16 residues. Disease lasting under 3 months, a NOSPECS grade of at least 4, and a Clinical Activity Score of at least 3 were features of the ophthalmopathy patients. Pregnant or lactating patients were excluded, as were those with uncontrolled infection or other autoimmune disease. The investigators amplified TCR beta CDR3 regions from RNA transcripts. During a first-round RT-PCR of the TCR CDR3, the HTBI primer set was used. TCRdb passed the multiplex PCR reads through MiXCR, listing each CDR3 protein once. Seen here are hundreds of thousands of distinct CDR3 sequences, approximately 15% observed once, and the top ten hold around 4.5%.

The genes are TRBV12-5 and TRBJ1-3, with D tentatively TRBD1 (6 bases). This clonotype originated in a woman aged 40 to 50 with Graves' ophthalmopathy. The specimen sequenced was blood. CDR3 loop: CASGTLQGISGNTIYF. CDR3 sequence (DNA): TGTGCTAGTGGCACGCTACAGGGAATAAGTGGAAACACCATATATTTT.